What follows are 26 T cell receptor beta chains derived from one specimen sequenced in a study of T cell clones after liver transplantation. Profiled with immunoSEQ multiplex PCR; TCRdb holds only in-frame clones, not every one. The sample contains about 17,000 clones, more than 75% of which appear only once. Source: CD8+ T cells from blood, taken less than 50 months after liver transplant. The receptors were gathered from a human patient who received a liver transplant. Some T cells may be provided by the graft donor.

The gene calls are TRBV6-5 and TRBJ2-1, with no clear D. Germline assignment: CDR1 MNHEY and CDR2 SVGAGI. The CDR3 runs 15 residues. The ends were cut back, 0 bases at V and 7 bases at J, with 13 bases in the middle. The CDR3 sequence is CASSYSAGPRNEQFF. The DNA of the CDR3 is TGTGCCAGCAGTTACTCGGCAGGCCCCCGGAATGAGCAGTTCTTC.

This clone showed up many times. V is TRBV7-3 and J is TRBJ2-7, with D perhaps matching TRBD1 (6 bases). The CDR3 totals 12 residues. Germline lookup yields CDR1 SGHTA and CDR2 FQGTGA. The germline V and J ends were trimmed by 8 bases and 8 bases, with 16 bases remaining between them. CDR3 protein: CASPLLGDKQYF. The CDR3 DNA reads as TGTGCCAGCCCCCTCTTAGGGGACAAGCAGTACTTC.

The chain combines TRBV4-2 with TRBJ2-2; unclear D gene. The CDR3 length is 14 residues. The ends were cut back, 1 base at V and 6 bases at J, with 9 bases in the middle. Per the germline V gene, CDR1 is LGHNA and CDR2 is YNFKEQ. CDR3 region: CASSQGVLSGELFF. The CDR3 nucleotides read TGTGCCAGCAGCCAAGGGGTCTTATCCGGGGAGCTGTTTTTT.

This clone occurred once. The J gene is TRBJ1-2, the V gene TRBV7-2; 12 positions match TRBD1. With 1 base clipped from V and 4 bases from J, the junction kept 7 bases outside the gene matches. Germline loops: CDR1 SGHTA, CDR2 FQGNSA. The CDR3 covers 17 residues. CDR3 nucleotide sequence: TGTGCCAGCAGCTTAGATAGGGACAGGGGGCCTGTCTATGGCTACACCTTC. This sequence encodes CASSLDRDRGPVYGYTF.

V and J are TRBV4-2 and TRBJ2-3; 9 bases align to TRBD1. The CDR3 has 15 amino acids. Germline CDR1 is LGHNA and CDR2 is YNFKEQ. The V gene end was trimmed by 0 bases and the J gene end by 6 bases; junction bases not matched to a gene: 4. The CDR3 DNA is TGTGCCAGCAGCCAAGAAGACAGGGGGGGGGATACGCAGTATTTT. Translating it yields CASSQEDRGGDTQYF.

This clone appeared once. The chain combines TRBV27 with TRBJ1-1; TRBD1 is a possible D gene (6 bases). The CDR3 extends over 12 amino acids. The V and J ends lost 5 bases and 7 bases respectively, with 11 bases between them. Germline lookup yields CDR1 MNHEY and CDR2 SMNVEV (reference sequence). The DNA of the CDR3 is TGTGCCAGCAGTCAGGGGATGAGTGAAGCTTTCTTT. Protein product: CASSQGMSEAFF.

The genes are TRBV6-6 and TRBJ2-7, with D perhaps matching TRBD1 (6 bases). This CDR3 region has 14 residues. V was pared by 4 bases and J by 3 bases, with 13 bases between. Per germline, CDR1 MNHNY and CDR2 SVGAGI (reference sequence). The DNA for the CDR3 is TGTGCCAGCAGTTCATGGACAGCAGACTACGAGCAGTACTTC. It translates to CASSSWTADYEQYF.

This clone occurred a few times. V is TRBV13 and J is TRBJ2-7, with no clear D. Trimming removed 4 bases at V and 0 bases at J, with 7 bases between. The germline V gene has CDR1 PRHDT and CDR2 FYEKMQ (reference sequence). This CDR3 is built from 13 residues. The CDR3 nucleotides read TGTGCCAGCAGCTCGTCGAGCTCCTACGAGCAGTACTTC. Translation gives CASSSSSSYEQYF.

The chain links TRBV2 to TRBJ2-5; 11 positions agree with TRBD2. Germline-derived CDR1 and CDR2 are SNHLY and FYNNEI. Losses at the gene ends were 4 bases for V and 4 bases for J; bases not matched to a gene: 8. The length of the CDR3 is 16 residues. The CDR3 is CASSGIAGGTLETQYF. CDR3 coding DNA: TGTGCCAGCAGTGGAATAGCGGGAGGGACTTTAGAGACCCAGTACTTC.

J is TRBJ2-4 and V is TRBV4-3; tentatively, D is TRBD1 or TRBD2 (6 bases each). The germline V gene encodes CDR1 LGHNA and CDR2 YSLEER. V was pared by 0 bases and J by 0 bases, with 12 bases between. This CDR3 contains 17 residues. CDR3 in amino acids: CASSQDRGALAKNIQYF. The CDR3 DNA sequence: TGCGCCAGCAGCCAAGATAGGGGGGCATTAGCCAAAAACATTCAGTACTTC.

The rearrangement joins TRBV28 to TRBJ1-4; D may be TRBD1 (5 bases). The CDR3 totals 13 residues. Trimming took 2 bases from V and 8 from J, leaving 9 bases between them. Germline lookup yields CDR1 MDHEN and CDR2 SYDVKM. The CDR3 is CASSLPGFEKLFF. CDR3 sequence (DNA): TGTGCCAGCAGTTTACCAGGGTTCGAAAAACTGTTTTTT.

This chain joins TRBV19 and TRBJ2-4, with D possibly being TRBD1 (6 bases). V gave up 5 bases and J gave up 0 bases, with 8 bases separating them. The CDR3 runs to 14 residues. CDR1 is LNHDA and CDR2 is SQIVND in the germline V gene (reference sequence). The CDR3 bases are TGTGCCAGTAGTGGGACAAAAGCCAAAAACATTCAGTACTTC. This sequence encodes CASSGTKAKNIQYF.

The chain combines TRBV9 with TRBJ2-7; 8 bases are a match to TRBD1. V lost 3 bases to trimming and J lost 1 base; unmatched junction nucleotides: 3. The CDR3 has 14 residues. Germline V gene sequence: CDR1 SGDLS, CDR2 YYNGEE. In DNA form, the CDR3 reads TGTGCCAGCAGCGGAGGGGACAGGTCCTACGAGCAGTACTTC. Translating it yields CASSGGDRSYEQYF.

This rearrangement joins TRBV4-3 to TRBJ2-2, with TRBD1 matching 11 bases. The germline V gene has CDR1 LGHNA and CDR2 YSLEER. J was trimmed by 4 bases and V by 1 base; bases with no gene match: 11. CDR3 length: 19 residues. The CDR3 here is CASSQVLGTGGMSTGELFF. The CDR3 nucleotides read TGCGCCAGCAGCCAAGTCCTTGGGACAGGGGGTATGAGCACCGGGGAGCTGTTTTTT.

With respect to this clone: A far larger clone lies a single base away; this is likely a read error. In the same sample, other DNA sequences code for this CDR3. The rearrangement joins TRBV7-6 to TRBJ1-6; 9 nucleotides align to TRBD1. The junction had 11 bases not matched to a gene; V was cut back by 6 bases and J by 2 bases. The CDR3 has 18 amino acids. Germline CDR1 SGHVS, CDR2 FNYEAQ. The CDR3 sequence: CASSPLRQGVTYNSPLHF. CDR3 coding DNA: TGTGCCAGCAGTCCGCTCCGACAGGGGGTAACCTATAATTCACCCCTCCACTTT.

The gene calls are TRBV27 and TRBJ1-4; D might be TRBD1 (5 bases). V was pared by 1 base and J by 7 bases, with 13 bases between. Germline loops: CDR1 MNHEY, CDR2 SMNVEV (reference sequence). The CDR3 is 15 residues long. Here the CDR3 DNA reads TGTGCCAGCAGTTTATTGACCGCCGGGGCTGAAAAACTGTTTTTT. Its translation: CASSLLTAGAEKLFF.

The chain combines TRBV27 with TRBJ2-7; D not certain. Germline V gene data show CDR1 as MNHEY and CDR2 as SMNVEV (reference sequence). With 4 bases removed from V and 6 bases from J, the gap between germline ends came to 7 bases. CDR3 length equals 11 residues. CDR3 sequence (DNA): TGTGCCAGCAGTTCCCCTCTCGAGCAGTACTTC. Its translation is CASSSPLEQYF.

The CDR3 loop reads CASTRDDTIYF. The CDR3 DNA reads TGCGCCAGCACCCGGGACGACACCATATATTTT. The chain is built from TRBV10-2 and TRBJ1-3, with D tentatively TRBD1 (5 bases). The V gene lost 7 bases and the J gene lost 8 bases, with 9 bases spanning the gap. In germline, CDR1 is WSHSY, CDR2 SAAADI. The CDR3 runs to 11 residues.

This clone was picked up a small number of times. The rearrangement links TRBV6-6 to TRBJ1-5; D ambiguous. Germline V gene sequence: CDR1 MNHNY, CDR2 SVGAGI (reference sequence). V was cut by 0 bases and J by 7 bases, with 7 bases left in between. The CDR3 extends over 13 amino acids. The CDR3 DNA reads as TGTGCCAGCAGTTACTCGAACGGGCAGCCCCAGCATTTT. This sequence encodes CASSYSNGQPQHF.

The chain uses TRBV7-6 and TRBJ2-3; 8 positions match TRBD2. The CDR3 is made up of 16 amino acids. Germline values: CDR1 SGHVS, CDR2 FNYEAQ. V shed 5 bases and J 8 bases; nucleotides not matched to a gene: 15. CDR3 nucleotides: TGTGCCAGCAGCACCGCGACCGGGCTCCGGGGGGGTACGCAGTATTTT. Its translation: CASSTATGLRGGTQYF.

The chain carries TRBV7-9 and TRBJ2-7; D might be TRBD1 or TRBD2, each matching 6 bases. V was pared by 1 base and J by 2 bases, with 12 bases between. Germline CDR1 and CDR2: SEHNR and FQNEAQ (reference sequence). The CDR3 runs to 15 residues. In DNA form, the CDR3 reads TGTGCCAGCAGCTTAGAGGGGGGCATCACCTACGAGCAGTACTTC. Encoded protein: CASSLEGGITYEQYF.

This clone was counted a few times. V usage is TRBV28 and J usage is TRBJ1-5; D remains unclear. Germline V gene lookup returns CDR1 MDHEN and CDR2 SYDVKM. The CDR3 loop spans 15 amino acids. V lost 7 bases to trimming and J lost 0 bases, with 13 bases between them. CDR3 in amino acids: CASNARLDSNQPQHF. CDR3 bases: TGTGCCAGCAATGCAAGGTTAGATAGCAATCAGCCCCAGCATTTT.

CDR3 in DNA: TGTGCCAGCAGCTCGGGACTAGCGGGTGAGCAGTACTTC. Its protein is CASSSGLAGEQYF. The rearrangement joins TRBV13 to TRBJ2-7; 12 nucleotides agree with TRBD2. Looked up from germline, CDR1 is PRHDT and CDR2 is FYEKMQ (reference sequence). The CDR3 extends over 13 amino acids. V gave up 4 bases and J gave up 7 bases; unmatched junction bases: 2.

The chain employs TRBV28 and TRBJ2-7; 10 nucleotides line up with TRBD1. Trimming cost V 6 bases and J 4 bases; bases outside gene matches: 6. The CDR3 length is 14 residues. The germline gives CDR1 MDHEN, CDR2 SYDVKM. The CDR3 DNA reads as TGTGCCAGCAGCCCCGGACAGGGGGTATACGAGCAGTACTTC. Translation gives CASSPGQGVYEQYF.

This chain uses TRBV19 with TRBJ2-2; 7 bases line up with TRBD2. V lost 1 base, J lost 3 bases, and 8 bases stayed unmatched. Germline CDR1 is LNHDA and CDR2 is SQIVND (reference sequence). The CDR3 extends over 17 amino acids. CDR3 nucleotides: TGTGCCAGTAGTATAGCAAGTCCTAGCGGTCACACCGGGGAGCTGTTTTTT. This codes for CASSIASPSGHTGELFF.

The CDR3 reads CASSNQDRAPETQYF. The CDR3 region has the DNA TGTGCCAGCAGCAACCAGGACAGGGCGCCAGAGACCCAGTACTTC. This chain joins TRBV5-6 and TRBJ2-5, with 8 bases that match TRBD1. The CDR3 has 15 residues. The junction had 9 bases not matched to a gene; V was cut back by 4 bases and J by 4 bases. Germline V CDR1 and CDR2: SGHDT, YYEEEE.